Presented here are 5 T cell receptor beta chains from one specimen sequenced in a study of PD-1 blockade in classical Hodgkin lymphoma. Indicated time point: cycle 4 day 1 (C4D1), after about 6 weeks of nivolumab. All patients relapsed after autologous stem cell transplantation, and brentuximab vedotin exposure varied. Negative selection with magnetic separation was used to purify CD4+ T cells from thawed PBMCs. Profiled with immunoSEQ multiplex PCR; TCRdb holds only in-frame clones, not every one. Counted here are around 37,000 clones, 92% occurring once; the ten biggest clones make up about 0.31%. The specimen was CD4+ T cells from blood, collected before the fourth cycle of nivolumab. Receptor source: a human donor with classical Hodgkin lymphoma.

The chain joins TRBV30 to TRBJ2-1; a possible D gene is TRBD2 (5 bases). Trimming stripped 3 bases from V and 4 bases from J, with 16 bases between. From germline, CDR1 is GTSNPN and CDR2 SVGIG (reference sequence). CDR3 size: 15 residues. CDR3 sequence (DNA): TGTGCCTGGAGCGACACTAGGCCTACTTACAATGAGCAGTTCTTC. Amino acids: CAWSDTRPTYNEQFF.

The rearrangement uses TRBV19 and TRBJ2-1; the match to TRBD2 covers 12 bases. Germline CDR1 reads LNHDA; CDR2 reads SQIVND (reference sequence). CDR3 length: 19 amino acids. After removal of 2 bases from V and 5 bases from J, the junction contained 13 bases not matched to a gene. CDR3 DNA: TGTGCCAGTAGTATACGGACTAGCGGGGCTTTTCGCCAGGACAATGAGCAGTTCTTC. Translation gives CASSIRTSGAFRQDNEQFF.

The V call is TRBV28, the J call TRBJ2-1, with TRBD2 as a possible D gene (5 bases). This CDR3 is built from 11 residues. Trimming took off 4 bases at V and 14 bases at J, with 12 bases between the two ends. Germline V gives CDR1 MDHEN, CDR2 SYDVKM. The CDR3 nucleotides read TGTGCCAGCAGTTCGGTTGCGAGGGAGTTCTTC. The encoded protein is CASSSVAREFF.

This chain links TRBV5-1 with TRBJ2-2, with 7 bases fitting TRBD1. V lost 0 bases and J lost 6; bases outside the gene matches: 5. The germline V gene has CDR1 SGHRS and CDR2 YFSETQ. The CDR3 extends over 15 amino acids. The CDR3 here is CASSLVAGGPGELFF. DNA for the CDR3: TGCGCCAGCAGCTTGGTGGCAGGGGGTCCCGGGGAGCTGTTTTTT.

The V gene is TRBV29-1, the J gene TRBJ2-2; D gene ambiguous. The V gene lost 3 bases and the J gene lost 1 base, with 0 bases spanning the gap. The germline CDR1 and CDR2 sequences are SQVTM and ANQGSEA. The CDR3 length is 11 residues. This chain's CDR3 is CSVENTGELFF. The CDR3 DNA sequence: TGCAGCGTTGAGAACACCGGGGAGCTGTTTTTT.